Sequencing of this T cell receptor (beta chain) was carried out in a study of T cell changes during pregnancy in multiple sclerosis. Measured with immunoSEQ multiplex PCR; TCRdb has only the in-frame clones, and not every one. The sample has fewer than 75,000 clones; around 90% are singletons. The CDR3 consists of 16 residues. The ends were cut back, 7 bases at V and 4 bases at J, with 22 bases in the middle. CDR1 LGHNA and CDR2 YSLEER come from the germline V gene. Here the sequenced sample was peripheral blood, taken after pregnancy. This rearrangement joins TRBV4-3 to TRBJ1-2, with D tentatively TRBD1 (5 bases). This sequence originates from a female donor in good health, enrolled as a control in a pregnancy study. CDR3 region: CASTPGGPGDSYGYTF. In nucleotides, the CDR3 is TGCGCCAGCACCCCCGGGGGACCCGGAGATTCCTATGGCTACACCTTC.